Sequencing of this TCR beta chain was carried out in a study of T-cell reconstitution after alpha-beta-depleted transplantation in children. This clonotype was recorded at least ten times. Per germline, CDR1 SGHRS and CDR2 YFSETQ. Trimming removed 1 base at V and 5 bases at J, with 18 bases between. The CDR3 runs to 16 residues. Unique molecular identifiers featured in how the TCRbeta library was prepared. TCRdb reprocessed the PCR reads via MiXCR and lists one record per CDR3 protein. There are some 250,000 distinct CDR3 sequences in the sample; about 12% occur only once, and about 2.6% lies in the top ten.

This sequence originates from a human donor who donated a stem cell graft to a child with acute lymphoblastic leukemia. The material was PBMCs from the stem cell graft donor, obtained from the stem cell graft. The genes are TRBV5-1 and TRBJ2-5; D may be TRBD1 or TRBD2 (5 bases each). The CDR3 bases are TGCGCCAGCAGCTTGCTTAGCGTTGGGGCCTCCGAGACCCAGTACTTC. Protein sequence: CASSLLSVGASETQYF.